The clone carrying this TCR beta chain was seen a single time. The CDR3 covers 16 residues. The V gene's germline CDR1 is ENHRY and CDR2 SYGVKD. V shed 5 bases and J 5 bases; nucleotides not matched to a gene: 7. The record originates from a study of T cell changes during pregnancy in multiple sclerosis. Only in-frame clones appear in the TCRdb table, and some are missing; sequencing was by immunoSEQ multiplex PCR. The repertoire includes about 68,000 clones, 75% to 95% of them detected once, and around 0.86% sits in the top ten. The sample was peripheral blood, taken in the second trimester of pregnancy. This TCR derives from a female donor with multiple sclerosis, enrolled in a pregnancy study. The V gene is TRBV10-3, the J gene TRBJ2-5, with 14 bases lining up with TRBD2. CDR3 loop: CAISWTSGGPRETQYF. The CDR3 DNA reads TGTGCCATCAGTTGGACTAGCGGGGGGCCTCGGGAGACCCAGTACTTC.